The source of this T cell receptor beta chain is a study of OX40 agonist ivuxolimab in advanced cancers. About the study as a whole: Ivuxolimab, which targeted the costimulatory receptor OX40 (CD134), was an agonistic, fully human IgG2 monoclonal antibody. Prior anti-PD-1, anti-PD-L1 or anti-CTLA-4 therapy was permitted, and checkpoint inhibitors had been received by roughly 42% of dose-escalation patients. The purpose of peripheral TCRbeta sequencing was to test whether ivuxolimab changed TCR sequence diversity and led to clonal T-cell expansion. The monotherapy dose-escalation portion (N ≈ 57 patients) of the phase I ivuxolimab trial is reported in the paper. A male proportion of almost 85% and a mean age of roughly 58 years, ranging from about 20 to 79, were recorded for the dose-escalation cohort. Partial responses were achieved by three dose-escalation patients, of whom one had hepatocellular carcinoma and two had cutaneous melanoma. Of the roughly 54 patients in dose escalation, about 20 had hepatocellular carcinoma, about 15 had melanoma, 9 had renal cell carcinoma and 9 had head and neck cancer. Intravenous ivuxolimab was administered to patients every 2 weeks at six dose levels: 0.01, 0.1, 0.3, 1.5, 3 and 10 mg/kg. General findings and caveats noted by the study authors: Low levels of normalized T-cell clonal expansion were also seen in some patients who did not respond. In the 0.1-3.0 mg/kg groups, partial responders had among the lowest normalized peripheral clonal expansion, particularly in CD8+ T cells. After ivuxolimab, CD8+ T cells had more expanded clones than CD4+ T cells on average. The antigen specificity of the clonally expanded peripheral T cells was not determined. At doses from 0.1 to 3.0 mg/kg, clonal expansion was seen in both CD4+ and CD8+ blood T cells between baseline and week 6.

Genomic DNA was isolated from the sorted cells so that the TCRbeta CDR3 region could be sequenced. The immunoSEQ Assay was used for sequencing of TCRbeta CDR3 regions. Sourced from immuneACCESS, this table was stored by TCRdb with only in-frame sequences that have V and J called. A share of the clones is absent; for the studies checked, an unresolved V gene accounts for under half, and the remainder has no known explanation. The table for this sample lists around 22,000 clones; less than 90% of them were counted only once. The leading ten clones occupy 29% of the sample. Patients with a history of autoimmune disease or receiving systemic immunosuppression were excluded from the trial. In every dose cohort, peripheral blood was drawn for TCR sequencing at baseline, cycle 4 day 1, and cycle 7 day 1. The samples were taken from a phase I, first-in-human, multicenter, open-label dose-escalation trial of ivuxolimab. Adults with locally advanced or metastatic melanoma, renal cell carcinoma, hepatocellular carcinoma or head and neck squamous cell carcinoma were enrolled in the trial. Before TCR sequencing, CD4+ and CD8+ T cells were separately sorted from peripheral blood.

From the cysteine through the phenylalanine, the CDR3 covers 13 amino acids. Only the CDR3 region is kept as DNA, spanning 39 bases read in frame from base 1. The table lists this clone with a count of one. Its antigen is unknown. Qualities for individual bases were not recorded, and no much larger clone is one base off. The sample consisted of CD4+ or CD8+ T cells sorted from blood, taken in a trial of the OX40 agonist ivuxolimab. The V and J genes are TRBV21-1 and TRBJ1-2. TRBV21-1 is deemed a pseudogene. This clonotype was obtained from an adult with an advanced solid tumor such as melanoma, head and neck, liver or kidney cancer. The bases read TGTGCCAGCAGCACGACTGGCAACTATGGCTACACCTTC. Its protein product is CASSTTGNYGYTF.